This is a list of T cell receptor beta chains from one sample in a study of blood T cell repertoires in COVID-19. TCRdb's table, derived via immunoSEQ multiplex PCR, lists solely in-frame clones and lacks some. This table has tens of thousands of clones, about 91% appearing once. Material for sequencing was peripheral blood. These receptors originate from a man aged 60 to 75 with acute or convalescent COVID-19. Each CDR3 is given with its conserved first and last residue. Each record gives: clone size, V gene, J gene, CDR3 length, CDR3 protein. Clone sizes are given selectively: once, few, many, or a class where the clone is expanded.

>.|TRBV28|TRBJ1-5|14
CASSLRDRDQPQHF
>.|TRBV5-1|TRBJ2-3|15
CASSSGLAGGGTQYF
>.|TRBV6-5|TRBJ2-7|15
CASRRTGTGQNEQYF
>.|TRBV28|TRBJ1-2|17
CASSLGTGASFNYGYTF
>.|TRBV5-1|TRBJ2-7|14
CASTVAGGNYEQYF
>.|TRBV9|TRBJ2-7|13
CASRGRASYEQYF
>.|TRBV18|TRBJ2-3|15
CASSFLMGVADTQYF
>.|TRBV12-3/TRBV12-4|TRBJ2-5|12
CASSRDPGTQYF
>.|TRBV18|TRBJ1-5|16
CASSPPGQGAFGPQHF
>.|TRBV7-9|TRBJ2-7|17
CASSLIITGAPSYEQYF
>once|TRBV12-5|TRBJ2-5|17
CASGGEGGTLGQETQYF
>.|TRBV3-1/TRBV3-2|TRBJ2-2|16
CASSQVGLAGTGELFF
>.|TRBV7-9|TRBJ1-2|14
CASSALQGRDGYTF
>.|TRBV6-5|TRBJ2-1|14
CASTQMRESNEQFF
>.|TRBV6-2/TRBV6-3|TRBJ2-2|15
CASSSLAGGTGELFF
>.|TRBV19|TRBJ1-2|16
CASSRAGQKRNYGYTF
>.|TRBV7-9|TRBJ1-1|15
CASSDRQGGNTEAFF
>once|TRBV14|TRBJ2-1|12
CASSPSYNEQFF
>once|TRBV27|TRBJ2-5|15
CASRRGPRGMETQYF
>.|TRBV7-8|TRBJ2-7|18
CASSLARRLALRGDEQYF
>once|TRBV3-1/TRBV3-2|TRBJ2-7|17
CASSRPLRQGGSYEQYF
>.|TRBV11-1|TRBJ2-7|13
CASSLGTAYEQYF
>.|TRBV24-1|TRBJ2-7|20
CATSDLHASGPHHGSYEQYF
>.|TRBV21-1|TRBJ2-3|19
CASSKRCRGTFLTTDTQYF
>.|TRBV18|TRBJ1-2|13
CASSGDRDYGYTF
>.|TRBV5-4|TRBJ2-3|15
CASSLERAATDTQYF
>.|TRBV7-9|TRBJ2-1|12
CASSLPTDEQFF
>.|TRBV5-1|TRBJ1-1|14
CASSSGAGSTEAFF
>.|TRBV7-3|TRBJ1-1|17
CASSRTGTGGIVTEAFF
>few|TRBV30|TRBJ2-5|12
CAWSQEQETQYF
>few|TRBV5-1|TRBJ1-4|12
CASSGQGEKLFF
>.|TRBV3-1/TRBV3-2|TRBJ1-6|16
CASSPRAGGPNSPLHF
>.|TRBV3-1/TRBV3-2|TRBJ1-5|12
CASSQEGQPQHF
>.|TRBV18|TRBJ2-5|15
CASSPTTGDQETQYF
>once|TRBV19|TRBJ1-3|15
CASSRTGDPGNTIYF
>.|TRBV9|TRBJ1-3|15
CASSVTGTSGNTIYF
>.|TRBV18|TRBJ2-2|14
CASSPIREAGELFF
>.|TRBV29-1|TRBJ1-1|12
CSVVFGYTEAFF
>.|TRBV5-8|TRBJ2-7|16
CASSLGRRQGSYEQYF
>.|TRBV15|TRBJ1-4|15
CATSRGTGRDEKLFF
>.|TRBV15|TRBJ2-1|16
CATSVHAGGAYNEQFF
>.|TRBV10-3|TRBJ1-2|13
CAIRKEDNRGYTF
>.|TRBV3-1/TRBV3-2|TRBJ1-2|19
CASSQDVPLAGGEPYGYTF
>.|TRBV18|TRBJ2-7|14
CASSPSTGEYEQYF
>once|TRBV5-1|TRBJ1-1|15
CASSLGQGFGGEAFF
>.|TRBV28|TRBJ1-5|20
CASRSSSGTGGRYSNQPQHF
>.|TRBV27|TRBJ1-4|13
CASSLSRSTKLFF
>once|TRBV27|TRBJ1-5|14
CASSFDSSNQPQHF
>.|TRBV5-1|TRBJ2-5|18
CASSGSPGNPGGQETQYF
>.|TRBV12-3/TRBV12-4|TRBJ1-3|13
CASRTYSGNTIYF
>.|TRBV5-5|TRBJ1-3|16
CASSLWGLPSGNTIYF
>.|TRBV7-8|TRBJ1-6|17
CASSYRQASSYNSPLHF
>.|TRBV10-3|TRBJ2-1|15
CAIRGLAGPHNEQFF
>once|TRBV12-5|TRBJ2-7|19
CASGRPGRKGATSSYEQYF
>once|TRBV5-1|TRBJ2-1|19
CASSLAGLAGGSLYNEQFF
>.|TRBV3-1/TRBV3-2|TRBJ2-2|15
CASSLGQGNTGELFF
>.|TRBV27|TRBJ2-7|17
CASSPSPGFLSSYEQYF